This T cell receptor (beta chain) derives from a study of T cell repertoires in cytomegalovirus infection. Whole-study context: Signatures in public TCR beta sequences pointed to both CMV infection and matching HLA type. Study-level points and caveats: There were carriers of CMV plus the relevant HLA, and cumulative public TCR beta family frequency identified them.

TCRdb reprocessed the reads via MiXCR and lists one record per CDR3 protein. The repertoire holds around 530,000 distinct CDR3 sequences, with about 17% as singletons. Trimming removed 1 base at V and 1 base at J, with 8 bases between. The CDR3 sequence is 16 residues long. CDR1 is SGHVS, CDR2 FNYEAQ, per germline. In its sample, this clonotype was seen many times. The target antigen is unknown. The rearrangement links TRBV7-6 to TRBJ2-6; unclear D gene. The clonotype was recovered from a human donor in good health (CMV status not recorded). Some clones in this sample may be carry-over from other donors' samples. Sequenced material: CD8+ T cells from PBMCs. The CDR3 loop is CASSLVAESGANVLTF. The CDR3 DNA sequence: TGTGCCAGCAGCTTAGTTGCGGAGTCTGGGGCCAACGTCCTGACTTTC.